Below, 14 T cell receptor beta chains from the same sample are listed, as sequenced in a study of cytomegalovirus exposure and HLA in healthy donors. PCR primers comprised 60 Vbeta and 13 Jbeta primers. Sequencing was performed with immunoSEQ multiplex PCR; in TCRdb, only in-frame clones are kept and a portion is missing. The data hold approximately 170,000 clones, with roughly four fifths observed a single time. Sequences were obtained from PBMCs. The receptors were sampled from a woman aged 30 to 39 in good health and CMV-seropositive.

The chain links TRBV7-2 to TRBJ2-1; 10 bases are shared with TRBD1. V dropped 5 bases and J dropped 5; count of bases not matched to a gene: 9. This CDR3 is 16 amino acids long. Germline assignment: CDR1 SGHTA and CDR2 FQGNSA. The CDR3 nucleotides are TGTGCCAGCAGCGTAAGTACGGGACAGGGGAACAATGAGCAGTTCTTC. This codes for CASSVSTGQGNNEQFF. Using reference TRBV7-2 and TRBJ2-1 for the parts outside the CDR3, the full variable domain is GAGVSQSPSNKVTEKGKDVELRCDPISGHTALYWYRQSLGQGLEFLIYFQGNSAPDKSGLPSDRFSAERTGGSVSTLTIQRTQQEDSAVYLCASSVSTGQGNNEQFFGPGTRLTVL.

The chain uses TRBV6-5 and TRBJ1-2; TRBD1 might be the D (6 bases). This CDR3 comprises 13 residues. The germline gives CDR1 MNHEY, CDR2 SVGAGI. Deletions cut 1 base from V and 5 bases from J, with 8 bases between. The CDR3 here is CASSYLGAYGYTF. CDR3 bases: TGTGCCAGCAGTTACTTGGGGGCGTATGGCTACACCTTC.

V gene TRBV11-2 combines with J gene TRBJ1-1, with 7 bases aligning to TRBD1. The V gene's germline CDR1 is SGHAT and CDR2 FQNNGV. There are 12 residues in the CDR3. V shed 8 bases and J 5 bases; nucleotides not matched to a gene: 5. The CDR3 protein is CASSRGVTEAFF. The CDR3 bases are TGTGCCAGCTCCAGGGGGGTTACTGAAGCTTTCTTT.

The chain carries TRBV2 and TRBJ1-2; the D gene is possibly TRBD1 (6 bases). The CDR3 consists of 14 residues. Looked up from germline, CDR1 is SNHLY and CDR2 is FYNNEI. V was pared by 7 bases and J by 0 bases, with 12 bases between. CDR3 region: CASNPGQSNYGYTF. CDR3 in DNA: TGTGCCAGCAACCCGGGACAATCTAACTATGGCTACACCTTC.

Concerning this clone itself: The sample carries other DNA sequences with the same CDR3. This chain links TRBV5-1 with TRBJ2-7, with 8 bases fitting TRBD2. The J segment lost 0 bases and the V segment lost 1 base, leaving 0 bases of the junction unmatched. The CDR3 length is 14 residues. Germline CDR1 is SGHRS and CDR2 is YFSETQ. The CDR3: CASSLTSGSYEQYF. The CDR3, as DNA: TGCGCCAGCAGCTTGACTAGCGGCTCCTACGAGCAGTACTTC.

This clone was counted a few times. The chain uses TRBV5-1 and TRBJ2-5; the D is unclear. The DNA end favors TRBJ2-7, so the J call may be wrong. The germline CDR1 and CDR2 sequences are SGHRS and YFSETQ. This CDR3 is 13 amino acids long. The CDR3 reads CASTSGLSYEQYF. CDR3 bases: TGCGCCAGCACCTCCGGTTTATCCTACGAGCAGTACTTC.

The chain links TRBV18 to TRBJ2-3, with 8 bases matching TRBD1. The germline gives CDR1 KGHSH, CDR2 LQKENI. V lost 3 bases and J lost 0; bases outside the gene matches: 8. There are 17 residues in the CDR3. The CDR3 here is CASSPLTGASSTDTQYF. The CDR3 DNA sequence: TGTGCCAGCTCACCGTTGACAGGGGCAAGTAGCACAGATACGCAGTATTTT.

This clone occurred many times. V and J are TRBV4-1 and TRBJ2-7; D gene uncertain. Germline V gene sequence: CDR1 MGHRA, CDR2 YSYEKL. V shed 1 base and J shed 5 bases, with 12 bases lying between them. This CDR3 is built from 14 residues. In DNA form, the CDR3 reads TGCGCCAGCAGCCAAGGGCTGTTGATGGACGAGCAGTACTTC. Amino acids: CASSQGLLMDEQYF.

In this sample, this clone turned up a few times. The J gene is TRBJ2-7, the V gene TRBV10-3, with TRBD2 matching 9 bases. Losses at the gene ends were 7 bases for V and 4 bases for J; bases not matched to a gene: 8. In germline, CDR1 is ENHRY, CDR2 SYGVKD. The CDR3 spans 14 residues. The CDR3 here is CAIMGSGRGYEQYF. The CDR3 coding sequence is TGTGCCATCATGGGTAGCGGGAGAGGATACGAGCAGTACTTC.

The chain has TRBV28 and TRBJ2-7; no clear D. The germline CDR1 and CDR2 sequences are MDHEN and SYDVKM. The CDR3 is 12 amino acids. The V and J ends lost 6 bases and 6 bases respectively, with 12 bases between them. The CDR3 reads CASSPSAGEQYF. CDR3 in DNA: TGTGCCAGCAGCCCCTCGGCAGGCGAGCAGTACTTC.

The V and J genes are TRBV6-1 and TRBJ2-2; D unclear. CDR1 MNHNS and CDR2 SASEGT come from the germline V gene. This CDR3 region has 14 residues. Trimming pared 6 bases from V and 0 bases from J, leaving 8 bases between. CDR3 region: CASRLDANTGELFF. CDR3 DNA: TGTGCCAGCAGGCTAGACGCGAACACCGGGGAGCTGTTTTTT.

CDR3 sequence: CASSEPGTGATEAFF. The CDR3 DNA is TGTGCCAGCAGTGAACCGGGGACAGGGGCCACTGAAGCTTTCTTT. The genes are TRBV6-1 and TRBJ1-1; the match to TRBD1 covers 10 bases. With 2 bases clipped from V and 4 bases from J, the junction kept 4 bases outside the gene matches. Germline values: CDR1 MNHNS, CDR2 SASEGT. This CDR3 is built from 15 residues.

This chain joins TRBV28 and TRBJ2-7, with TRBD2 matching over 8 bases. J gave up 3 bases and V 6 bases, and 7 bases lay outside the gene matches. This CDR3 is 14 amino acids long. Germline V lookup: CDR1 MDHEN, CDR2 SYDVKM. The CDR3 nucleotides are TGTGCCAGCAGGGCGGGAGGAAGGTACTACGAGCAGTACTTC. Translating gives CASRAGGRYYEQYF.

The CDR3 DNA is TGTGCCAGCAGCAAGGGGTCGACTAGCGGGAGAGGGGAGCAGTACTTC. It specifies CASSKGSTSGRGEQYF. The chain links TRBV11-1 to TRBJ2-7; 12 nucleotides align to TRBD2. The CDR3 is made up of 16 amino acids. Germline values: CDR1 SGHAT, CDR2 FQDESV (reference sequence). With V trimmed by 5 bases and J by 7 bases, 12 bases remained unmatched.